Below are 30 T cell receptor beta chains sequenced from a single sample in a study of blood T cell repertoires in COVID-19. Using immunoSEQ multiplex PCR, the repertoire was profiled, and TCRdb retains in-frame clones only, with some absent. The repertoire has about 67,000 clones, roughly three quarters of them found once; the top ten carry roughly 6%. The sequencing sample was made of peripheral blood. The origin of the receptors is a woman aged 55-70 years with acute or convalescent COVID-19.

This clone was seen a single time. The chain employs TRBV15 and TRBJ1-2; D unresolved. Germline CDR1 is LNHNV and CDR2 is YYDKDF (reference sequence). The CDR3 runs 12 residues. The ends were cut back, 4 bases at V and 5 bases at J, with 8 bases in the middle. CDR3 sequence reads: CATSISDYGYTF. The CDR3 DNA reads TGTGCCACCAGCATTTCAGATTATGGCTACACCTTC.

This chain links TRBV19 with TRBJ2-7, with D possibly being TRBD1 (5 bases). The CDR3 is 14 residues long. V was pared by 3 bases and J by 2 bases, with 11 bases between. CDR1 is LNHDA, CDR2 SQIVND, per germline (reference sequence). The CDR3 nucleotides read TGTGCCAGTAGTATTAGGGAAGGGGCCTACGAGCAGTACTTC. Encoded protein: CASSIREGAYEQYF.

This clone was observed a handful of times. This chain links TRBV10-1 with TRBJ2-7, with D possibly matching TRBD1 (6 bases). V was cut by 0 bases and J by 5 bases, with 14 bases left in between. The CDR3 runs 15 residues. Germline V gene lookup returns CDR1 WNHNN and CDR2 SYGVQD (reference sequence). The CDR3 loop is CASSESAGEFHEQYF. The CDR3 DNA sequence: TGCGCCAGCAGTGAGTCGGCAGGGGAATTCCACGAGCAGTACTTC.

The V gene is TRBV27, the J gene TRBJ2-3; 7 bases line up with TRBD1. The CDR3 loop spans 16 amino acids. The junction had 4 bases not matched to a gene; V was cut back by 0 bases and J by 1 base. CDR1 MNHEY and CDR2 SMNVEV come from the germline V gene (reference sequence). The CDR3 nucleotides read TGTGCCAGCAGTTTATCGAACAGGGGAGGCACAGATACGCAGTATTTT. Translation gives CASSLSNRGGTDTQYF.

V is TRBV18 and J is TRBJ1-5, with no clear D. The CDR3 is 15 residues long. The germline V gene has CDR1 KGHSH and CDR2 LQKENI. The germline V and J ends were trimmed by 2 bases and 0 bases, with 8 bases remaining between them. The CDR3 reads CASSPTGSSNQPQHF. For the CDR3, the DNA is TGTGCCAGCTCACCAACCGGGTCTAGCAATCAGCCCCAGCATTTT.

The rearrangement joins TRBV3-1 (or the pseudogene TRBV3-2) to TRBJ1-2; weak D call: TRBD1 (5 bases). CDR1 LGHDT and CDR2 YNNKEL come from the germline V gene (reference sequence). This CDR3 region has 14 residues. V dropped 5 bases and J dropped 3 bases, with 13 bases sitting between them. The CDR3 is CASSFRQSYYGYTF. In nucleotides, the CDR3 is TGTGCCAGCAGCTTCCGACAGAGTTACTATGGCTACACCTTC.

This clone was observed a handful of times. The chain couples TRBV18 to TRBJ2-5; perhaps TRBD1 as D (6 bases). This CDR3 has 13 amino acids. Trimming took off 1 base at V and 3 bases at J, with 6 bases between the two ends. The germline V gene has CDR1 KGHSH and CDR2 LQKENI. CDR3 in amino acids: CASSPQGEETQYF. The CDR3 nucleotides read TGTGCCAGCTCACCACAGGGGGAAGAGACCCAGTACTTC.

The chain is built from TRBV29-1 and TRBJ2-3, with 8 bases fitting TRBD2. There are 15 residues in the CDR3. V shed 8 bases and J 4 bases; nucleotides not matched to a gene: 14. Per the germline V gene, CDR1 is SQVTM and CDR2 is ANQGSEA. The CDR3 nucleotides are TGCAGCACGGCCGGGGGGGCGGGATGGGCAGATACGCAGTATTTT. Residues: CSTAGGAGWADTQYF.

This sequence joins TRBV12-5 and TRBJ1-1; 7 nucleotides align to TRBD1. From germline, CDR1 is LGHNT and CDR2 FRNRAP. This CDR3 spans 15 amino acids. The junction had 10 bases not matched to a gene; V was cut back by 4 bases and J by 5 bases. The CDR3 DNA reads TGTGCTAGTGGTTCATCGACAGGGTGGAAGACTGAAGCTTTCTTT. It translates to CASGSSTGWKTEAFF.

The chain is built from TRBV4-1 and TRBJ1-3, with TRBD1 as a possible D gene (5 bases). This CDR3 comprises 16 residues. The ends were cut back, 0 bases at V and 2 bases at J, with 11 bases in the middle. Germline loops: CDR1 MGHRA, CDR2 YSYEKL. CDR3 sequence (DNA): TGCGCCAGCAGCCAAGACGGGGGGACGGCTGGAAACACCATATATTTT. Translating gives CASSQDGGTAGNTIYF.

The chain employs TRBV9 and TRBJ2-7; D is uncertain. The germline V gene has CDR1 SGDLS and CDR2 YYNGEE. The CDR3 contains 11 residues. The ends were cut back, 2 bases at V and 5 bases at J, with 5 bases in the middle. CDR3 sequence reads: CASSVGDEQYF. The CDR3 DNA follows: TGTGCCAGCAGCGTTGGAGACGAGCAGTACTTC.

The chain couples TRBV4-1 to TRBJ1-5, with 9 bases identical to TRBD1. The CDR3 covers 16 residues. CDR1 is MGHRA and CDR2 is YSYEKL in the germline V gene. V gave up 5 bases and J gave up 3 bases; unmatched junction bases: 8. The CDR3 DNA is TGCGCCAGCAGCTACGACTACAGGGGGCTCAATCAGCCCCAGCATTTT. Translation: CASSYDYRGLNQPQHF.

The chain has TRBV9 and TRBJ2-7; D ambiguous. The CDR3 has 15 residues. Per germline, CDR1 SGDLS and CDR2 YYNGEE. Trimming removed 0 bases at V and 0 bases at J, with 10 bases between. This CDR3 reads CASSVDQAGSYEQYF. Here the CDR3 DNA reads TGTGCCAGCAGCGTAGATCAGGCCGGCTCCTACGAGCAGTACTTC.

The V call is TRBV5-1, the J call TRBJ2-2; 7 positions agree with TRBD1. Per germline, CDR1 SGHRS and CDR2 YFSETQ. The CDR3 has 16 residues. V was pared by 0 bases and J by 0 bases, with 2 bases of the junction left unmatched. In nucleotides, the CDR3 is TGCGCCAGCAGCTTGGACAGGGGCCCGAACACCGGGGAGCTGTTTTTT. Amino acid sequence: CASSLDRGPNTGELFF.

J is TRBJ2-5 and V is TRBV3-1 (or the pseudogene TRBV3-2); 8 bases agree with TRBD2. The V gene end was trimmed by 4 bases and the J gene end by 4 bases; junction bases not matched to a gene: 11. The germline CDR1 and CDR2 sequences are LGHDT and YNNKEL (reference sequence). The CDR3 length is 16 residues. This CDR3 is CASSPWGGGLGETQYF. The CDR3 nucleotides are TGTGCCAGCAGCCCCTGGGGCGGGGGGCTAGGAGAGACCCAGTACTTC.

The chain recombines TRBV6-5 with TRBJ1-3; D is possibly TRBD1 (5 bases). The ends were cut back, 2 bases at V and 4 bases at J, with 12 bases in the middle. The CDR3 is 15 residues long. Germline lookup yields CDR1 MNHEY and CDR2 SVGAGI. The CDR3 coding sequence is TGTGCCAGCAGTTACCTCGGAGGGGACGGAAACACCATATATTTT. Protein product: CASSYLGGDGNTIYF.

The chain employs TRBV3-1 (or the pseudogene TRBV3-2) and TRBJ1-1; 8 nucleotides align to TRBD1. Germline CDR1 and CDR2: LGHDT and YNNKEL (reference sequence). The CDR3 spans 13 residues. Unmatched junction bases numbered 8, after V lost 4 bases and J lost 10 bases. CDR3 sequence (DNA): TGTGCCAGCAGCCTAAGTCGCCAGGGGGCAGCTTTCTTT. Protein product: CASSLSRQGAAFF.

This chain links TRBV3-1 (or the pseudogene TRBV3-2) with TRBJ1-6; TRBD1 might be the D (6 bases). CDR1 and CDR2 from the germline V gene are LGHDT and YNNKEL (reference sequence). Trimming removed 0 bases at V and 5 bases at J, with 14 bases between. The CDR3 has 17 residues. CDR3 sequence reads: CASSQEPRGGNNSPLHF. DNA of the CDR3: TGTGCCAGCAGCCAAGAACCCAGGGGTGGTAATAATTCACCCCTCCACTTT.

The rearrangement links TRBV9 to TRBJ1-2, with a tentative D call TRBD1 (5 bases). Looked up from germline, CDR1 is SGDLS and CDR2 is YYNGEE. This CDR3 contains 13 residues. V was clipped by 3 bases and J by 5 bases, with 11 bases between them. The DNA of the CDR3 is TGTGCCAGCAGCGGGGCAGGGTTGTATGGCTACACCTTC. Translated: CASSGAGLYGYTF.

The V gene is TRBV5-5, the J gene TRBJ1-5; the match to TRBD1 covers 7 bases. CDR3 size: 15 residues. After removal of 1 base from V and 4 bases from J, the junction contained 5 bases not matched to a gene. CDR1 is SGHKS, CDR2 YYEKEE, per germline (reference sequence). The CDR3 spells CASSLWGQSNQPQHF. The CDR3 DNA follows: TGTGCCAGCAGCTTGTGGGGACAGAGTAATCAGCCCCAGCATTTT.

The chain employs TRBV3-1 (or the pseudogene TRBV3-2) and TRBJ2-7, with TRBD1 matching over 10 bases. V shed 1 base, J shed 2 bases, and the junction held 2 bases outside the gene matches. Germline CDR1 is LGHDT and CDR2 is YNNKEL (reference sequence). This CDR3 spans 15 amino acids. In nucleotides, the CDR3 is TGTGCCAGCAGCCAAGGGACAGGGGGGGCCTACGAGCAGTACTTC. It is translated as CASSQGTGGAYEQYF.

The gene calls are TRBV4-1 and TRBJ1-1; no reliable D call. From germline, CDR1 is MGHRA and CDR2 YSYEKL. This CDR3 has 14 amino acids. Trimming took 0 bases from V and 7 from J, leaving 12 bases between them. The DNA for the CDR3 is TGCGCCAGCAGCCAAGATAGTGGGCGAGTTGAAGCTTTCTTT. It encodes CASSQDSGRVEAFF.

This clone was seen only once. V is TRBV6-1 and J is TRBJ1-2, with 8 bases identical to TRBD1. Germline-derived CDR1 and CDR2 are MNHNS and SASEGT. V lost 3 bases and J lost 0; bases outside the gene matches: 3. The CDR3 totals 15 residues. CDR3 nucleotides: TGTGCCAGCAGTGAGCAGGGGGCCTCTAACTATGGCTACACCTTC. The encoded protein is CASSEQGASNYGYTF.

The chain joins TRBV5-1 to TRBJ2-5, with 10 bases lining up with TRBD1. With V trimmed by 1 base and J by 5 bases, 5 bases remained unmatched. Germline CDR1 and CDR2: SGHRS and YFSETQ. This CDR3 spans 15 amino acids. The CDR3 DNA reads TGCGCCAGCAGCTTGTCCGGGACAGGGGTGGAGACCCAGTACTTC. This codes for CASSLSGTGVETQYF.

This clone appeared a single time. V and J are TRBV7-9 and TRBJ1-4; 8 nucleotides match TRBD1. CDR3 length: 15 amino acids. The V segment lost 5 bases and the J segment 6 bases; nucleotides outside the gene matches: 8. CDR1 and CDR2 (germline): SEHNR, FQNEAQ (reference sequence). CDR3 sequence reads: CASSIDQGADEKLFF. CDR3 nucleotides: TGTGCCAGCAGCATTGACCAGGGGGCTGATGAAAAACTGTTTTTT.

The V and J genes are TRBV7-9 and TRBJ1-1; 9 nucleotides align to TRBD1. The CDR3 is 18 residues long. J was trimmed by 0 bases and V by 3 bases; bases with no gene match: 11. Germline V gives CDR1 SEHNR, CDR2 FQNEAQ (reference sequence). CDR3 nucleotides: TGTGCCAGCAGCTTCTCGCCGGGACAGGGCACACTGAACACTGAAGCTTTCTTT. It is translated as CASSFSPGQGTLNTEAFF.

J is TRBJ1-2 and V is TRBV7-2, with D possibly matching TRBD1 (6 bases). The germline CDR1 and CDR2 sequences are SGHTA and FQGNSA. This CDR3 contains 14 residues. Trimming removed 6 bases from V and 6 bases from J, with 17 bases in between. The chain's CDR3 is CASRRGGGRDGYTF. CDR3 bases: TGTGCCAGCAGGCGCGGTGGGGGCCGAGATGGCTACACCTTC.

The chain employs TRBV19 and TRBJ1-5, with a tentative D call TRBD1 (6 bases). CDR3 size: 16 residues. Per the germline V gene, CDR1 is LNHDA and CDR2 is SQIVND (reference sequence). V lost 4 bases and J 4 bases, leaving 17 bases between the germline ends. Here the CDR3 reads CASSTTSTGWNQPQHF. CDR3 nucleotide sequence: TGTGCCAGTAGTACGACCTCGACAGGATGGAATCAGCCCCAGCATTTT.

The chain is built from TRBV5-4 and TRBJ1-5; D gene ambiguous. CDR3 length equals 14 residues. Trimming took off 2 bases at V and 8 bases at J, with 14 bases between the two ends. Germline V gene data show CDR1 as SGHNT and CDR2 as YYREEE (reference sequence). The CDR3 DNA is TGTGCCAGCAGCTTTTACCCCCCTACTGAGCCCCAGCATTTT. Translated, it gives CASSFYPPTEPQHF.

In its sample, this clone was seen once. The chain couples TRBV2 to TRBJ2-3, with D unclear. Trimming left V 3 bases short and J 2 bases short, with 15 bases between. From germline, CDR1 is SNHLY and CDR2 FYNNEI. The CDR3 is made up of 16 amino acids. CDR3 sequence: CASSDQMRISTDTQYF. DNA for the CDR3: TGTGCCAGCAGTGATCAGATGAGGATTTCCACAGATACGCAGTATTTT.